Each of the 13 T cell receptor beta chains below was sequenced from the same sample in a study of blood T cell repertoires in COVID-19. Libraries were prepared by immunoSEQ multiplex PCR; TCRdb keeps only in-frame clonotypes and omits some of them. The table shows approximately 140,000 clones, with around 84% occurring only once. The specimen was peripheral blood. The receptor source for this set is a woman aged 55-70 years with acute or convalescent COVID-19.

The V gene is TRBV30, the J gene TRBJ1-1; D is ambiguous. CDR1 and CDR2 from the germline V gene are GTSNPN and SVGIG (reference sequence). This CDR3 has 14 amino acids. The V and J ends lost 1 base and 8 bases respectively, with 17 bases between them. The CDR3 reads CAWSDSPAGGEAFF. The DNA for the CDR3 is TGTGCCTGGAGTGATTCGCCCGCCGGCGGGGAAGCTTTCTTT.

This clone showed up just once. V usage is TRBV4-1 and J usage is TRBJ2-7; D is possibly TRBD2 (7 bases). CDR3 length: 16 residues. V was clipped by 1 base and J by 2 bases, with 15 bases between them. CDR1 is MGHRA and CDR2 is YSYEKL in the germline V gene. CDR3 protein: CASSQVPGGHTYEQYF. The CDR3 DNA reads as TGCGCCAGCAGCCAAGTGCCCGGGGGGCACACCTACGAGCAGTACTTC.

The genes are TRBV28 and TRBJ1-2; 7 nucleotides match TRBD1. Germline V lookup: CDR1 MDHEN, CDR2 SYDVKM. V lost 4 bases and J lost 0; bases outside the gene matches: 5. The CDR3 has 15 amino acids. DNA of the CDR3: TGTGCCAGCAGTTCGACAGGGATAGCTAACTATGGCTACACCTTC. Its translation: CASSSTGIANYGYTF.

The chain joins TRBV6-5 to TRBJ2-5; 7 bases are a match to TRBD1. Germline V gene lookup returns CDR1 MNHEY and CDR2 SVGAGI. The CDR3 is 16 residues long. The V gene end was trimmed by 2 bases and the J gene end by 1 base; junction bases not matched to a gene: 7. The CDR3 DNA sequence: TGTGCCAGCAGTTACCTGGCCCCAGGGGGCCAAGAGACCCAGTACTTC. It codes for CASSYLAPGGQETQYF.

The V and J genes are TRBV30 and TRBJ1-2; no clear D gene. The CDR3 contains 15 residues. The V and J ends lost 0 bases and 0 bases respectively, with 11 bases between them. Germline-derived CDR1 and CDR2 are GTSNPN and SVGIG (reference sequence). CDR3 sequence: CAWSVLRGANYGYTF. The CDR3 region has the DNA TGTGCCTGGAGTGTACTCCGCGGAGCTAACTATGGCTACACCTTC.

This clone was counted once. This chain uses TRBV5-1 with TRBJ2-7, with D possibly matching TRBD1 (6 bases). Trimming shortened V by 1 base and J by 7 bases, and 15 bases separated the two germline ends. Germline loops: CDR1 SGHRS, CDR2 YFSETQ. There are 14 residues in the CDR3. CDR3 loop: CASSLWDTGEEQYF. The DNA of the CDR3 is TGCGCCAGCAGCTTGTGGGACACCGGAGAAGAGCAGTACTTC.

This clone came up once. V usage is TRBV5-6 and J usage is TRBJ2-3; D unresolved. Germline V gene data show CDR1 as SGHDT and CDR2 as YYEEEE. Trimming left V 5 bases short and J 4 bases short, with 20 bases between. The CDR3 is made up of 16 amino acids. The CDR3 sequence is CASRSGYALRSDTQYF. The CDR3 DNA reads TGTGCCAGCAGATCCGGTTACGCGTTACGATCAGATACGCAGTATTTT.

V is TRBV19 and J is TRBJ1-2; a possible D gene is TRBD1 (6 bases). The CDR3 loop spans 16 amino acids. The germline V gene has CDR1 LNHDA and CDR2 SQIVND (reference sequence). V was trimmed by 1 base and J by 3 bases, leaving 15 bases between them. This chain's CDR3 is CASSIANTGTHYGYTF. In nucleotides, the CDR3 is TGTGCCAGTAGTATAGCAAATACAGGGACCCACTATGGCTACACCTTC.

This clone was found once. The chain's CDR3 is CASSLGEGNYGYTF. CDR3 nucleotide sequence: TGTGCCAGCAGCTTGGGGGAGGGCAACTATGGCTACACCTTC. The J gene is TRBJ1-2, the V gene TRBV7-9, with D perhaps TRBD1 (5 bases). Per germline, CDR1 SEHNR and CDR2 FQNEAQ (reference sequence). The CDR3 totals 14 residues. The V and J ends lost 3 bases and 2 bases respectively, with 10 bases between them.

The chain uses TRBV6-5 and TRBJ2-7; TRBD1 is a possible D gene (6 bases). Deletions cut 8 bases from V and 4 bases from J, with 18 bases between. Germline V CDR1 and CDR2: MNHEY, SVGAGI. The CDR3 spans 14 residues. CDR3 sequence: CASGKAGVRYEQYF. The CDR3 region has the DNA TGTGCCAGCGGGAAAGCAGGGGTAAGGTACGAGCAGTACTTC.

The genes are TRBV19 and TRBJ2-2; D might be TRBD2 (6 bases). The CDR3 is 17 amino acids. The V and J ends lost 3 bases and 2 bases respectively, with 16 bases between them. Germline V gene sequence: CDR1 LNHDA, CDR2 SQIVND (reference sequence). CDR3 nucleotide sequence: TGTGCCAGTAGTATGGAGCTAGCGTATGCTAACACCGGGGAGCTGTTTTTT. Protein: CASSMELAYANTGELFF.

The rearrangement links TRBV5-5 to TRBJ1-5, with a tentative D call TRBD1 (5 bases). The CDR3 is made up of 17 amino acids. V dropped 0 bases and J dropped 0 bases, with 13 bases sitting between them. Per germline, CDR1 SGHKS and CDR2 YYEKEE (reference sequence). In nucleotides, the CDR3 is TGTGCCAGCAGCTTGGGCCAGGAGGGGTATAGCAATCAGCCCCAGCATTTT. This sequence encodes CASSLGQEGYSNQPQHF.

This chain joins TRBV6-6 and TRBJ1-2; D is perhaps TRBD1 (5 bases). The CDR3 length is 15 residues. Trimming cost V 3 bases and J 2 bases, with 13 bases left between them. Germline-derived CDR1 and CDR2 are MNHNY and SVGAGI (reference sequence). The DNA of the CDR3 is TGTGCCAGCAGTTATTTTGCAGGGTCAAACTATGGCTACACCTTC. Translating gives CASSYFAGSNYGYTF.